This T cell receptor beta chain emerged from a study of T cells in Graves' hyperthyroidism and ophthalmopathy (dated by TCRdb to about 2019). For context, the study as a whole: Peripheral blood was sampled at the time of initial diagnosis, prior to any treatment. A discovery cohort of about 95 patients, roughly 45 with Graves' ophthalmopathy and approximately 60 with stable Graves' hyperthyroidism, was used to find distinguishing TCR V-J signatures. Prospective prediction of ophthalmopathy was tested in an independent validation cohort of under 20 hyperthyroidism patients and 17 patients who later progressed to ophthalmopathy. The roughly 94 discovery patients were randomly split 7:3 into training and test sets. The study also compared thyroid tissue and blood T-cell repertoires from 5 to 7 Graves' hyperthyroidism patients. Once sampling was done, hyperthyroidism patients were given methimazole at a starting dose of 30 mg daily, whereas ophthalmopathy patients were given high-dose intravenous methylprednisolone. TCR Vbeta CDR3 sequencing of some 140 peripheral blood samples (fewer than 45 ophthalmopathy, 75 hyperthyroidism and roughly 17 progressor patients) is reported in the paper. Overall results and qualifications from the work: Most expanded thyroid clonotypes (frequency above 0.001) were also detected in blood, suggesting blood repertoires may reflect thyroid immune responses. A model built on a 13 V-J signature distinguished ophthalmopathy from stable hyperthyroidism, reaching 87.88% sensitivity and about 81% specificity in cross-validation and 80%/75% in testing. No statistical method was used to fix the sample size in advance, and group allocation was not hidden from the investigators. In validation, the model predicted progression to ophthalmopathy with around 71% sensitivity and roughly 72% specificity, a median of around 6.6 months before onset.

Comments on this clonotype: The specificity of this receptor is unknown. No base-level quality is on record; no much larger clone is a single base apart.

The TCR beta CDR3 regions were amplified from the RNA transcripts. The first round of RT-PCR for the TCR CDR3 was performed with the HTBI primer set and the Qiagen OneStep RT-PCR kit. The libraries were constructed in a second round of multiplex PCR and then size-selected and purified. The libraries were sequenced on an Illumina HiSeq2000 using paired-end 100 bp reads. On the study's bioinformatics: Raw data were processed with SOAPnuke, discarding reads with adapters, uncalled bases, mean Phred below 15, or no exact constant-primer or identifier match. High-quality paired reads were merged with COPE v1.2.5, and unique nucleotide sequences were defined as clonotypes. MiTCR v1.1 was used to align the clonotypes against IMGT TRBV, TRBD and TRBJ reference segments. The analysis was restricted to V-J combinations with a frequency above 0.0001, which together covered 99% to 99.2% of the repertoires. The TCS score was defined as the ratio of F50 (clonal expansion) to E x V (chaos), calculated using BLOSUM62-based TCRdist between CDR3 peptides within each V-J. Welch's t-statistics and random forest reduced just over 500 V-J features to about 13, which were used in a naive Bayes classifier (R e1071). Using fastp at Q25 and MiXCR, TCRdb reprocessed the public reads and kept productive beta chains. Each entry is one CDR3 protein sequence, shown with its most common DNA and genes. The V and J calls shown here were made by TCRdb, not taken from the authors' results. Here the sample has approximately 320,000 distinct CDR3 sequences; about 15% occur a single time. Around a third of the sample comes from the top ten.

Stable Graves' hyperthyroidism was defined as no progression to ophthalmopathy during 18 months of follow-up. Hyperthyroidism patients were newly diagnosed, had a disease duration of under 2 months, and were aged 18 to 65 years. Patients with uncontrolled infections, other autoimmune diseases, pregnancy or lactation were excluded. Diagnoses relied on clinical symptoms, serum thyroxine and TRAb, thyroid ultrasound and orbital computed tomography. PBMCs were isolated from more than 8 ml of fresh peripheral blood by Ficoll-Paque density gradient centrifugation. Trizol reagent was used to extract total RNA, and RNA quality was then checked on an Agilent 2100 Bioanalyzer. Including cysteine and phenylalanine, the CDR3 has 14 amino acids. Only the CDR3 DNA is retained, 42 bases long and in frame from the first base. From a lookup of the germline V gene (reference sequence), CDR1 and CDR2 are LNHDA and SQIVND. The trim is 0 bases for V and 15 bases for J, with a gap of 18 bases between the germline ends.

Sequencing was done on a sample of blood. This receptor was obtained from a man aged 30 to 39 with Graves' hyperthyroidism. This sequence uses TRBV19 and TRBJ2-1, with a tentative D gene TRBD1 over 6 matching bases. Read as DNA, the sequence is TGTGCCAGTAGTATAGATAATTCCAGGGGTTCTCTGTTCTTC. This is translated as CASSIDNSRGSLFF.